This entry lists 18 T cell receptor beta chains sequenced from one sample in a study of blood T cell repertoires in COVID-19. Assay: immunoSEQ multiplex PCR; the TCRdb copy retains only in-frame clones and omits some. The repertoire includes 450,000 or so clones, roughly 89% of them detected once, and roughly 0.92% sits in the top ten. The sample was peripheral blood. Receptor source: a man between 18 and 29 years old with COVID-19, enrolled during active disease.

J is TRBJ2-1 and V is TRBV5-1; weak D call: TRBD2 (5 bases). Germline values: CDR1 SGHRS, CDR2 YFSETQ. This CDR3 comprises 14 residues. Between the trimmed V and J ends, which lost 4 bases and 7 bases, there was a span of 15 bases. The DNA of the CDR3 is TGCGCCAGCAGCCAGAGGGAAAGGGAGAATGAGCAGTTCTTC. Translation: CASSQRERENEQFF.

The chain joins TRBV18 to TRBJ1-1, with TRBD1 as a possible D gene (6 bases). Germline assignment: CDR1 KGHSH and CDR2 LQKENI. The CDR3 contains 13 residues. V lost 6 bases to trimming and J lost 7 bases, with 15 bases between them. The CDR3 spells CASSRWTEGEAFF. The CDR3 DNA reads TGTGCCAGCTCGCGTTGGACAGAGGGTGAAGCTTTCTTT. Using reference TRBV18 and TRBJ1-1 for the parts outside the CDR3, the full variable domain is NAGVMQNPRHLVRRRGQEARLRCSPMKGHSHVYWYRQLPEEGLKFMVYLQKENIIDESGMPKERFSAEFPKEGPSILRIQQVVRGDSAAYFCASSRWTEGEAFFGQGTRLTVV.

The chain's CDR3 is CASSETGVVNTEAFF. In nucleotides, the CDR3 is TGTGCCAGCAGTGAGACAGGGGTGGTGAACACTGAAGCTTTCTTT. The chain carries TRBV2 and TRBJ1-1; TRBD1 aligns across 8 bases. V gave up 3 bases and J gave up 0 bases; unmatched junction bases: 3. CDR3 length: 15 residues. Looked up from germline, CDR1 is SNHLY and CDR2 is FYNNEI.

Of note for this clone: At one end, the junction sequence differs from germline, possibly due to a read error. The chain employs TRBV6-1 and TRBJ2-7, with D tentatively TRBD2 (5 bases). The CDR3 extends over 11 amino acids. The germline V gene has CDR1 MNHNS and CDR2 SASEGT. CDR3 sequence reads: CASSEDGGPDF. The CDR3 nucleotides read TGTGCCAGCAGTGAAGATGGCGGGCCTGACTTC.

The rearrangement joins TRBV29-1 to TRBJ2-7; TRBD2 agrees at 14 bases. CDR1 and CDR2 from the germline V gene are SQVTM and ANQGSEA. V was pared by 5 bases and J by 7 bases, with 19 bases of the junction left unmatched. The CDR3 has 18 amino acids. CDR3 amino acids: CSVFKGGGGTSGSLEQYF. For the CDR3, the DNA is TGCAGCGTTTTTAAGGGAGGAGGGGGGACTAGCGGGAGTCTGGAGCAGTACTTC.

Notes on this clone: The sample has other DNA sequences that encode this CDR3 too. The rearrangement links TRBV3-1 (or the pseudogene TRBV3-2) to TRBJ2-7; D possibly corresponds to TRBD1 (5 bases). The CDR3 totals 12 residues. Germline-derived CDR1 and CDR2 are LGHDT and YNNKEL (reference sequence). V was pared by 2 bases and J by 4 bases, with 6 bases between. CDR3 nucleotide sequence: TGTGCCAGCAGCCAAAGGGGTTACGAGCAGTACTTC. Translated: CASSQRGYEQYF.

The gene calls are TRBV12-3 or TRBV12-4 and TRBJ1-5; D unresolved. V lost 4 bases and J lost 1, with 5 bases in between. The CDR3 is 13 amino acids. The CDR3 spells CASSSGSNQPQHF. CDR3 DNA: TGTGCCAGCAGTTCGGGAAGCAATCAGCCCCAGCATTTT.

The rearrangement joins TRBV7-9 to TRBJ2-2; TRBD2 matches 13 bases. CDR1 SEHNR and CDR2 FQNEAQ come from the germline V gene (reference sequence). V trimming: 5 bases; J trimming: 7 bases; junction bases outside the gene matches: 7. The CDR3 contains 16 residues. CDR3 region: CASSLGLAGAGGELFF. CDR3 bases: TGTGCCAGCAGCCTAGGACTAGCGGGAGCGGGCGGGGAGCTGTTTTTT.

The J gene is TRBJ2-7, the V gene TRBV3-1 (or the pseudogene TRBV3-2); TRBD2 matches at 9 bases. The trim removed 0 bases at V and 5 bases at J, leaving 14 bases unmatched. The CDR3 spans 18 residues. Germline-derived CDR1 and CDR2 are LGHDT and YNNKEL (reference sequence). CDR3 amino acids: CASSQDSGTSGGLHEQYF. Written as DNA, the CDR3 is TGTGCCAGCAGCCAAGATTCCGGTACCAGCGGGGGGCTTCACGAGCAGTACTTC.

The chain recombines TRBV6-5 with TRBJ2-1; tentative D call: TRBD2 (6 bases). Deletions cut 7 bases from V and 6 bases from J, with 13 bases between. Germline values: CDR1 MNHEY, CDR2 SVGAGI. The CDR3 length is 13 residues. The CDR3 reads CASTPRGINEQFF. The CDR3 bases are TGTGCCAGCACCCCCCGGGGGATCAATGAGCAGTTCTTC.

The genes are TRBV14 and TRBJ1-1, with TRBD1 as a possible D gene (6 bases). This CDR3 comprises 13 residues. Per germline, CDR1 SGHDN and CDR2 FVKESK. Trimming shortened V by 5 bases and J by 3 bases, and 10 bases separated the two germline ends. The CDR3 region has the DNA TGTGCCAGCAGCAAGGACAGTTACACTGAAGCTTTCTTT. This sequence encodes CASSKDSYTEAFF.

This clone is a singleton in its sample. The J gene is TRBJ1-1, the V gene TRBV5-4; D perhaps matches TRBD1 (5 bases). The V end was cut by 1 base, the J end by 7 bases, with 11 bases between. The CDR3 contains 13 residues. Germline assignment: CDR1 SGHNT and CDR2 YYREEE (reference sequence). CDR3 DNA sequence: TGTGCCAGCAGCTTGTTCGCGGGGGTTGAAGCTTTCTTT. Translated, it gives CASSLFAGVEAFF.

The V call is TRBV7-9, the J call TRBJ2-2, with a weak D call TRBD1 (6 bases). V gave up 8 bases and J gave up 2 bases, with 21 bases separating them. The CDR3 loop spans 17 amino acids. Germline values: CDR1 SEHNR, CDR2 FQNEAQ (reference sequence). In DNA, the CDR3 is TGTGCCAGCCTGGGCAGGGGCCCTGGTATTAACACCGGGGAGCTGTTTTTT. It specifies CASLGRGPGINTGELFF.

The rearrangement uses TRBV27 and TRBJ2-1; 7 bases align to TRBD1. There are 13 residues in the CDR3. With 5 bases clipped from V and 6 bases from J, the junction kept 4 bases outside the gene matches. In germline, CDR1 is MNHEY, CDR2 SMNVEV (reference sequence). CDR3 protein: CASSTRTGNEQFF. The CDR3 DNA is TGTGCCAGCAGTACGAGGACAGGCAATGAGCAGTTCTTC.

V gene TRBV5-4 combines with J gene TRBJ2-7, with TRBD2 matching 8 bases. Looked up from germline, CDR1 is SGHNT and CDR2 is YYREEE (reference sequence). The V segment lost 4 bases and the J segment 1 base; nucleotides outside the gene matches: 7. This CDR3 spans 15 amino acids. Here the CDR3 DNA reads TGTGCCAGCAGCGCCTTAGCGGGGTCATCCTACGAGCAGTACTTC. Translating it yields CASSALAGSSYEQYF.

The chain employs TRBV14 and TRBJ1-6; D possibly corresponds to TRBD1 (5 bases). The CDR3 is 15 residues long. V dropped 1 base and J dropped 7 bases, with 11 bases sitting between them. The V gene's germline CDR1 is SGHDN and CDR2 FVKESK. CDR3 in amino acids: CASSQVGTRNSPLHF. CDR3 sequence (DNA): TGTGCCAGCAGCCAAGTCGGGACTAGAAATTCACCCCTCCACTTT.

The CDR3 DNA is TGTGCCAGCAGCTTAACTGGACAGGGGCGGAGCACAGATACGCAGTATTTT. This gives the protein CASSLTGQGRSTDTQYF. The chain couples TRBV11-2 to TRBJ2-3, with 9 bases aligning to TRBD1. Germline CDR1 SGHAT, CDR2 FQNNGV. The CDR3 spans 17 residues. The junction had 6 bases not matched to a gene; V was cut back by 2 bases and J by 0 bases.

The chain has TRBV29-1 and TRBJ2-2; D not resolved. From germline, CDR1 is SQVTM and CDR2 ANQGSEA. The CDR3 consists of 13 residues. Trimming stripped 3 bases from V and 1 base from J, with 6 bases between. The CDR3 DNA sequence: TGCAGCGTTGACCTCTGGAACACCGGGGAGCTGTTTTTT. Translating gives CSVDLWNTGELFF.